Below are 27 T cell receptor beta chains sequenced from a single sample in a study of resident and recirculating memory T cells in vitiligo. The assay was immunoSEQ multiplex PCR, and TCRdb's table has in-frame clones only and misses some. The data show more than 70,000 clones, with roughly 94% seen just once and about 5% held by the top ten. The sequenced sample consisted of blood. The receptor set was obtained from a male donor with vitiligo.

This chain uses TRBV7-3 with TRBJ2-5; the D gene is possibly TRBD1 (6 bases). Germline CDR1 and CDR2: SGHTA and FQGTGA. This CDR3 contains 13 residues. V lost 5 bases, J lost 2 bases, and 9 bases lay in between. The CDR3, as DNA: TGTGCCAGCAGCCCAGGGGATCAAGAGACCCAGTACTTC. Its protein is CASSPGDQETQYF. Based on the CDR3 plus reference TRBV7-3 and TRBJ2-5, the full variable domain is GAGVSQTPSNKVTEKGKYVELRCDPISGHTALYWYRQSLGQGPEFLIYFQGTGAADDSGLPNDRFFAVRPEGSVSTLKIQRTERGDSAVYLCASSPGDQETQYFGPGTRLLVL.

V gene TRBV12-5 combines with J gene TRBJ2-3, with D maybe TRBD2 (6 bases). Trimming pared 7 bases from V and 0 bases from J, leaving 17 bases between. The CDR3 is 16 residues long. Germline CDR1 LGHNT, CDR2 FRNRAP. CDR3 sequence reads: CASAPQGRKSTDTQYF. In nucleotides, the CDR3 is TGTGCTAGTGCCCCCCAAGGGAGGAAGAGCACAGATACGCAGTATTTT.

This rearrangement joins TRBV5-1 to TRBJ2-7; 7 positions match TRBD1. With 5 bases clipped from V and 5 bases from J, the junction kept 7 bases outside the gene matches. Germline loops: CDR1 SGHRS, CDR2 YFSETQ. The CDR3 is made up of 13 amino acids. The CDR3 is CASRRDRVHEQYF. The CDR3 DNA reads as TGCGCCAGCAGGAGAGACAGGGTCCACGAGCAGTACTTC.

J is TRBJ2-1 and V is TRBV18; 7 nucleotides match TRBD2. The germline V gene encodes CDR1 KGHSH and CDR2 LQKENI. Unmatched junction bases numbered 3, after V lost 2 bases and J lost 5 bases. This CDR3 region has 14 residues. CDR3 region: CASSPREGNNEQFF. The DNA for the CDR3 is TGTGCCAGCTCACCAAGGGAGGGAAACAATGAGCAGTTCTTC.

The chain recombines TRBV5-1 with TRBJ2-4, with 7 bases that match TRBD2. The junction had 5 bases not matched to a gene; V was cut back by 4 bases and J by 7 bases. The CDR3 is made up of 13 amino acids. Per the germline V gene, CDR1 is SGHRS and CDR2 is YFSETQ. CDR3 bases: TGCGCCAGCAGCACTATGGGGGGGAACATTCAGTACTTC. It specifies CASSTMGGNIQYF.

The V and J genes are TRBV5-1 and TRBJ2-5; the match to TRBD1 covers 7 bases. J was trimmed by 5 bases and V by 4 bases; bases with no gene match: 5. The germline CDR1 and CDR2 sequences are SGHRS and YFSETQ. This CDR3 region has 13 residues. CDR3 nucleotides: TGCGCCAGCAGCCTTACAGGGGCCGAGACCCAGTACTTC. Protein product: CASSLTGAETQYF.

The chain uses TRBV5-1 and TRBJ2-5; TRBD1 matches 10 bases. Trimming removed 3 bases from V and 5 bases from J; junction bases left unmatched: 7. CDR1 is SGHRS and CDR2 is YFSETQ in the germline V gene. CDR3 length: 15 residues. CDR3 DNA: TGCGCCAGCAGCTACGGACAGGGGGGTGTGGAGACCCAGTACTTC. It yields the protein CASSYGQGGVETQYF.

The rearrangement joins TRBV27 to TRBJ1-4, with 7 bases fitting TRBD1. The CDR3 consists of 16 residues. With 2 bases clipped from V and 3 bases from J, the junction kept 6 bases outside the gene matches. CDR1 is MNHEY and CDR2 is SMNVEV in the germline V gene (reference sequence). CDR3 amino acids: CASSLLPRGANEKLFF. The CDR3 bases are TGTGCCAGCAGTTTACTCCCCAGGGGGGCTAATGAAAAACTGTTTTTT.

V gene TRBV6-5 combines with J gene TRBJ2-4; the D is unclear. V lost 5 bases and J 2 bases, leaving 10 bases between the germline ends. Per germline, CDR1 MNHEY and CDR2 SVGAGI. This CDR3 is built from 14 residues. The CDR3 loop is CASSSVRPKNIQYF. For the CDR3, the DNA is TGTGCCAGCAGTAGCGTAAGGCCCAAAAACATTCAGTACTTC.

CDR3 DNA sequence: TGTGCCAGCAGCTCCGGGACAGGGGTGACTGAAGCTTTCTTT. This gives the protein CASSSGTGVTEAFF. The chain employs TRBV28 and TRBJ1-1, with 10 bases matching TRBD1. The CDR3 totals 14 residues. V was clipped by 6 bases and J by 5 bases; unmatched bases: 6. The germline V gene has CDR1 MDHEN and CDR2 SYDVKM.

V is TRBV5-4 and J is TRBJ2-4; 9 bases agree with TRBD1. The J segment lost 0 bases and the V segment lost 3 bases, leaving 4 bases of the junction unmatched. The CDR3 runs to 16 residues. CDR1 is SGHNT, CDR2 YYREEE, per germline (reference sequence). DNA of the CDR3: TGTGCCAGCAGCTCTGGACAGGGGCCAGCCAAAAACATTCAGTACTTC. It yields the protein CASSSGQGPAKNIQYF.

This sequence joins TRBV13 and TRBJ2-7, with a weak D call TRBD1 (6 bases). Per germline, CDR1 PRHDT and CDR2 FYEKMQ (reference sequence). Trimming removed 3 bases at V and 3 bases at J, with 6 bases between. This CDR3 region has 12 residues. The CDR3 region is CASSLTGYEQYF. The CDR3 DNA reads TGTGCCAGCAGCTTGACAGGCTACGAGCAGTACTTC.

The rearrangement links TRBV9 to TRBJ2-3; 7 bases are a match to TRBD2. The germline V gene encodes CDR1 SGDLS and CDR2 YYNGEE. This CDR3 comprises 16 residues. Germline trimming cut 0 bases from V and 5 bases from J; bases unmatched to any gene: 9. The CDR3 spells CASSVEGGPVQDTQYF. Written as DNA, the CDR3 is TGTGCCAGCAGCGTAGAGGGAGGGCCTGTACAAGATACGCAGTATTTT.

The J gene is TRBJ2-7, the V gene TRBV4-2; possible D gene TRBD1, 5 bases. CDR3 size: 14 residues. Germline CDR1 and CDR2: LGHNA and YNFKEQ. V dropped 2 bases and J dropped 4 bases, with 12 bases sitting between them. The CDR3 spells CASSQSGRGYEQYF. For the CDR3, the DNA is TGTGCCAGCAGCCAATCAGGGCGCGGATACGAGCAGTACTTC.

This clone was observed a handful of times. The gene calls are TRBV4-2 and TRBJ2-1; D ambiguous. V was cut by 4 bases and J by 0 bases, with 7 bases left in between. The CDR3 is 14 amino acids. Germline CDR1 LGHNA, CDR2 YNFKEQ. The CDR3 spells CASSPASSYNEQFF. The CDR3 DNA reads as TGTGCCAGCAGCCCCGCGAGCTCCTACAATGAGCAGTTCTTC.

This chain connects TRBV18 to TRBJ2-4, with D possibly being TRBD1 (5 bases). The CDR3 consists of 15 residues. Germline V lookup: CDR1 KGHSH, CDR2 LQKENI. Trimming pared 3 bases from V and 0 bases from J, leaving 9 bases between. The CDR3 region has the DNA TGTGCCAGCTCACCCACAGGTCTAGCCAAAAACATTCAGTACTTC. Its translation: CASSPTGLAKNIQYF.

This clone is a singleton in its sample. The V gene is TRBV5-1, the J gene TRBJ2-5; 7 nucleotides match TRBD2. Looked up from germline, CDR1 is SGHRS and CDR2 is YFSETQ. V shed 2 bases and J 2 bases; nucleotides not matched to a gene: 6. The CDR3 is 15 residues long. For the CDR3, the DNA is TGCGCCAGCAGCTTCCTAGCGGTCGATCAAGAGACCCAGTACTTC. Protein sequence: CASSFLAVDQETQYF.

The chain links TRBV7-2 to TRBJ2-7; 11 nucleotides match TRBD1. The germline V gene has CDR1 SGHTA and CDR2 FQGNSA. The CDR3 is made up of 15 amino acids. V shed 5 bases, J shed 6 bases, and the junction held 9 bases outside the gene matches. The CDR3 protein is CASSELLDRGREQYF. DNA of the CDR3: TGTGCCAGCAGCGAACTATTGGACAGGGGGCGCGAGCAGTACTTC.

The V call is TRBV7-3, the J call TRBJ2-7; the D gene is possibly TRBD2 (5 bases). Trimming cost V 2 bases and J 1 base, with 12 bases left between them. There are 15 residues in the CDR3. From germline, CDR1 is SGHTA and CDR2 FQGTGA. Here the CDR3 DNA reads TGTGCCAGCAGCTTATTCCTTAGCGCTTCCTACGAGCAGTACTTC. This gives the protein CASSLFLSASYEQYF. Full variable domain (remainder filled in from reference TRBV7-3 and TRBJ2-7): GAGVSQTPSNKVTEKGKYVELRCDPISGHTALYWYRQSLGQGPEFLIYFQGTGAADDSGLPNDRFFAVRPEGSVSTLKIQRTERGDSAVYLCASSLFLSASYEQYFGPGTRLTVT.

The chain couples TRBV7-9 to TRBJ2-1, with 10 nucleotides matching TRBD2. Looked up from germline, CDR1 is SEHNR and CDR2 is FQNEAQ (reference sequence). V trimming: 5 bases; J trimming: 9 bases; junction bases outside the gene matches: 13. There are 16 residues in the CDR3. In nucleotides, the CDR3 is TGTGCCAGCAGCGGGTTGACTAGCGGGCGGCTCTGTGAGCAGTTCTTC. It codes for CASSGLTSGRLCEQFF.

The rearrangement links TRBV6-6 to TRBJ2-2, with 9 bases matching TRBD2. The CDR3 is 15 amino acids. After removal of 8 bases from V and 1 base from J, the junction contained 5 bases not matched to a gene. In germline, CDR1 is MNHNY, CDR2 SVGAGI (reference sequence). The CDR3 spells CASFGRGGNTGELFF. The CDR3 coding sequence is TGTGCCAGCTTTGGGCGGGGGGGGAACACCGGGGAGCTGTTTTTT.

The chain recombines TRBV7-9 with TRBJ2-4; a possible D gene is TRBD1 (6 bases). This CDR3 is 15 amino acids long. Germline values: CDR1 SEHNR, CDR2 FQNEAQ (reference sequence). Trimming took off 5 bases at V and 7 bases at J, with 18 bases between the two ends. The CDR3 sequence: CASSTARQGFNIQYF. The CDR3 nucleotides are TGTGCCAGCAGCACTGCCCGGCAGGGGTTCAACATTCAGTACTTC.

The CDR3 here is CASTPGGGLIYGYTF. The CDR3 DNA sequence: TGTGCCAGCACCCCCGGGGGGGGATTAATCTATGGCTACACCTTC. This chain links TRBV6-5 with TRBJ1-2; the D gene is possibly TRBD1 (5 bases). Germline V gene sequence: CDR1 MNHEY, CDR2 SVGAGI. Trimming left V 7 bases short and J 4 bases short, with 19 bases between. CDR3 length equals 15 residues.

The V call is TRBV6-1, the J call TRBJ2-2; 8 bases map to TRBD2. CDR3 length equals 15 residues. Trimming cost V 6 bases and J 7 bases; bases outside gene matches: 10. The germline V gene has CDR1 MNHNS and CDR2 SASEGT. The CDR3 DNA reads TGTGCCAGCAGGGAGGGGACGGGAGGGATCGGGGAGCTGTTTTTT. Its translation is CASREGTGGIGELFF.

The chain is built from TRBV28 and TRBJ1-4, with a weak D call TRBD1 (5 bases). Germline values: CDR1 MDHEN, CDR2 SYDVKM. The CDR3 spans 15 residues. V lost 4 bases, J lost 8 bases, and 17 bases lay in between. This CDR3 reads CASSSVSGRGEKLFF. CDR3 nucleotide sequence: TGTGCCAGCAGTTCCGTTAGTGGTAGGGGCGAAAAACTGTTTTTT.

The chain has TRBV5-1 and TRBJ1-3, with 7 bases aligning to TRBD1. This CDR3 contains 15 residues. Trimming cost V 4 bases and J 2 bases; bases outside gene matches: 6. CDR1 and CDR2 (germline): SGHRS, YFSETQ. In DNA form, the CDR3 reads TGCGCCAGCAGCACCGAGGGGGCTACTGGAAACACCATATATTTT. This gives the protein CASSTEGATGNTIYF.

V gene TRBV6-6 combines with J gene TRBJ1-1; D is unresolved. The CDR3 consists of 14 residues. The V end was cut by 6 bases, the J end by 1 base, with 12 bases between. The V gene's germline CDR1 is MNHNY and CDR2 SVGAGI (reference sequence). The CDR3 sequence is CASSPLGGNTEAFF. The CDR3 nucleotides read TGTGCCAGCAGCCCCCTTGGCGGGAACACTGAAGCTTTCTTT.